The sequence of this TCR beta chain was determined in a study of shared clonotypes between healthy human individuals. Study in general: Per donor, CD8 memory used one plate, CD8 naive used two, CD4 memory used three and CD4 naive used three. Whole-study findings and limits: Clonotypes which were not shared had lower generation probabilities than clonotypes that all four donors shared.

Free of recent acute infections or vaccinations, the donors were healthy HIV-negative adults. Assay runs were performed at deep level. Sequencing was performed with immunoSEQ multiplex PCR; in TCRdb, only in-frame clones are kept and a portion is missing. This sample yields about 2.4 million clones, of which around nine tenths are seen a single time; roughly 0.14% belongs to the top ten. Concerning this clone itself: Its antigen is not identified.

Per germline, CDR1 KGHSH and CDR2 LQKENI. CDR3 length: 15 residues. Deletions cut 3 bases from V and 2 bases from J, with 11 bases between. This chain joins TRBV18 and TRBJ1-3; D is uncertain. Sequenced: naive CD4+ T cells sorted from blood. Documented subset: CD45RA+ positively selected. This TCR derives from a man in his late teens or twenties in good health. CDR3 sequence reads: CASSPSGRAGNTIYF. CDR3 coding DNA: TGTGCCAGCTCACCGTCCGGGCGGGCTGGAAACACCATATATTTT.